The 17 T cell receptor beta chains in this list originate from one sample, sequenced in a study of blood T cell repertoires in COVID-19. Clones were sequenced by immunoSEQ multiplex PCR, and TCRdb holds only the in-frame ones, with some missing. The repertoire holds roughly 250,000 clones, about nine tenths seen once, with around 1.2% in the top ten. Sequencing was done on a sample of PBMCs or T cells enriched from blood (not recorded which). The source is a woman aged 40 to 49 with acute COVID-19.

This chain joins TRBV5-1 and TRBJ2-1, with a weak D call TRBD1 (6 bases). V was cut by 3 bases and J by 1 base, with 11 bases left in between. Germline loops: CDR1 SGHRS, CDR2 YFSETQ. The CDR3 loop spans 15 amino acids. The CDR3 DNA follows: TGCGCCAGCAGCTCTCAGGGGCAATCCTACAATGAGCAGTTCTTC. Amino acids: CASSSQGQSYNEQFF. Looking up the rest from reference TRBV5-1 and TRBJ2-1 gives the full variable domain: KAGVTQTPRYLIKTRGQQVTLSCSPISGHRSVSWYQQTPGQGLQFLFEYFSETQRNKGNFPGRFSGRQFSNSRSEMNVSTLELGDSALYLCASSSQGQSYNEQFFGPGTRLTVL.

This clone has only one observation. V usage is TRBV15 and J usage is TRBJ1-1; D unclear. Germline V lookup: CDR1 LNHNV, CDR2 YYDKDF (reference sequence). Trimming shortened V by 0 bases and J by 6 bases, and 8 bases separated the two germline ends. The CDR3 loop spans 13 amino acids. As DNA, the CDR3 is TGTGCCACCAGCAGAGATAGATCGGCTGAAGCTTTCTTT. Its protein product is CATSRDRSAEAFF. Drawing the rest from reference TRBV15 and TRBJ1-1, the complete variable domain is DAMVIQNPRYQVTQFGKPVTLSCSQTLNHNVMYWYQQKSSQAPKLLFHYYDKDFNNEADTPDNFQSRRPNTSFCFLDIRSPGLGDTAMYLCATSRDRSAEAFFGQGTRLTVV.

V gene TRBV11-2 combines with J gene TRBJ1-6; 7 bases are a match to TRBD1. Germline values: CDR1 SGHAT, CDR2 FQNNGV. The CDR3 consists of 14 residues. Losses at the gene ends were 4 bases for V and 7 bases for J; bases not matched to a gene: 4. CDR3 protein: CASSSPGQNSPLHF. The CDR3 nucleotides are TGTGCCAGCAGCTCCCCGGGACAGAATTCACCCCTCCACTTT.

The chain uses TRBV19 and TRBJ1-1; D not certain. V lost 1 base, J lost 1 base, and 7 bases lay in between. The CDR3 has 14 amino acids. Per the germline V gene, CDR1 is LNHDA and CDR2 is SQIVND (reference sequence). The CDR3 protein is CASSIARGNTEAFF. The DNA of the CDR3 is TGTGCCAGTAGTATAGCTCGCGGGAACACTGAAGCTTTCTTT.

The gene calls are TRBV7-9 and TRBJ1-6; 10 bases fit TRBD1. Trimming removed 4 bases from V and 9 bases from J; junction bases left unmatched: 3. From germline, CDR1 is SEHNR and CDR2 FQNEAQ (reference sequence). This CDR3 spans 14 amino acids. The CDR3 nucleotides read TGTGCCAGCAGCTACGGACAGGGGGGTTCACCCCTCCACTTT. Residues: CASSYGQGGSPLHF.

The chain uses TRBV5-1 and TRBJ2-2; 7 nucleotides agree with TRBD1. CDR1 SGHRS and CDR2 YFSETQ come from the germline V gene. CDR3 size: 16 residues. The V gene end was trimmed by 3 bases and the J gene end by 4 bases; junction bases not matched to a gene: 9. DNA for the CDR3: TGCGCCAGCAGCTCCTCCGGGACAGATCTCACCGGGGAGCTGTTTTTT. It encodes CASSSSGTDLTGELFF.

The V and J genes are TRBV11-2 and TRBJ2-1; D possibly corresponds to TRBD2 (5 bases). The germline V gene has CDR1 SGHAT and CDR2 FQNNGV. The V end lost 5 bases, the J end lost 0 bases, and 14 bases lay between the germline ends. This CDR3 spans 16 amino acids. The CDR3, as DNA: TGTGCCAGCAGCCCAATCCGGGGTGGCTCCTACAATGAGCAGTTCTTC. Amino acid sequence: CASSPIRGGSYNEQFF.

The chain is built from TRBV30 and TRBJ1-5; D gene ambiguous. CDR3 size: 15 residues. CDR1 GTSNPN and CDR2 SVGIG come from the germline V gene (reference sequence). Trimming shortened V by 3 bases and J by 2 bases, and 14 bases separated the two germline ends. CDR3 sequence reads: CAWRLSGEGNQPQHF. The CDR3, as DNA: TGTGCCTGGAGGCTCTCCGGGGAGGGCAATCAGCCCCAGCATTTT.

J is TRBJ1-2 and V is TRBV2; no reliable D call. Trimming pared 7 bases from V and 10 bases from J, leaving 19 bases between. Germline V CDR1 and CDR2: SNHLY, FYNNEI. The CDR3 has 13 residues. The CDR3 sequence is CASTTRRASHYTF. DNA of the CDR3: TGTGCCAGCACAACCCGGAGGGCCTCGCACTACACCTTC.

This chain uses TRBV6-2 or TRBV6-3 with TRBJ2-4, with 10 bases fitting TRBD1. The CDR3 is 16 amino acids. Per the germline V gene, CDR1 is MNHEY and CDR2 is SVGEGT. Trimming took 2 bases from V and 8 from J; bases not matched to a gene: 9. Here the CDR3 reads CASSYPMDRGTDIQYF. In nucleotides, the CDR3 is TGTGCCAGCAGTTACCCTATGGACAGGGGGACTGACATTCAGTACTTC.

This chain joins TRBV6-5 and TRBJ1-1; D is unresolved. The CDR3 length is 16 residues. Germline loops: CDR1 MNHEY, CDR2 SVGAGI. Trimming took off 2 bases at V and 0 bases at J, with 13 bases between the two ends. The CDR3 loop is CASSYLPGLLNTEAFF. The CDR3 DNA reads TGTGCCAGCAGTTACCTGCCAGGATTATTGAACACTGAAGCTTTCTTT.

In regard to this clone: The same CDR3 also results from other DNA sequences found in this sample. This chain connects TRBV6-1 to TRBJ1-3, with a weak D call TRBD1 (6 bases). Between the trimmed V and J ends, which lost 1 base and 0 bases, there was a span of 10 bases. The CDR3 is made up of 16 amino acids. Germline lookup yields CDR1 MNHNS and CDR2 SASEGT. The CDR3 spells CASSEVGRGSGNTIYF. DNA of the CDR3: TGTGCCAGCAGTGAAGTAGGCAGGGGCTCTGGAAACACCATATATTTT.

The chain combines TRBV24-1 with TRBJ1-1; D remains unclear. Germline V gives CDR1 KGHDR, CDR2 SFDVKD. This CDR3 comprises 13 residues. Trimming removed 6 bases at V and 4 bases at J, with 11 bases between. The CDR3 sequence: CATSRGESTEAFF. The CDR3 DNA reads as TGTGCCACCAGTCGTGGAGAGTCCACTGAAGCTTTCTTT.

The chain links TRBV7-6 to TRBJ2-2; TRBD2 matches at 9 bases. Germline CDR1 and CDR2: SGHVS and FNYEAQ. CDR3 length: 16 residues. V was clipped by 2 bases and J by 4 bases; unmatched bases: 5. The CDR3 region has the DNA TGTGCCAGCAGCTTATTAGCGGGAGTAGTCACCGGGGAGCTGTTTTTT. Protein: CASSLLAGVVTGELFF. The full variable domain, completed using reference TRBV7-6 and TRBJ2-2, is GAGVSQSPRYKVTKRGQDVALRCDPISGHVSLYWYRQALGQGPEFLTYFNYEAQQDKSGLPNDRFSAERPEGSISTLTIQRTEQRDSAMYRCASSLLAGVVTGELFFGEGSRLTVL.

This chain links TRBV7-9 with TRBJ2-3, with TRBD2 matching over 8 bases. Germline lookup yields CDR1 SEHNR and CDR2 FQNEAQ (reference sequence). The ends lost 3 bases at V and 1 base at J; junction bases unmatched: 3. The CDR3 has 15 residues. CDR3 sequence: CASSFSGKGTDTQYF. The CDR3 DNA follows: TGTGCCAGCAGCTTTAGCGGGAAAGGCACAGATACGCAGTATTTT.

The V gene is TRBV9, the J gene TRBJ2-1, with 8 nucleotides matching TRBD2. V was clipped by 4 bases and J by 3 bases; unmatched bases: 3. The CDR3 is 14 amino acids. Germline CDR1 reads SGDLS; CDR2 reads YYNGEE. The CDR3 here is CASSPTSGYNEQFF. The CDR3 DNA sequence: TGTGCCAGCAGCCCCACTAGCGGCTACAATGAGCAGTTCTTC.

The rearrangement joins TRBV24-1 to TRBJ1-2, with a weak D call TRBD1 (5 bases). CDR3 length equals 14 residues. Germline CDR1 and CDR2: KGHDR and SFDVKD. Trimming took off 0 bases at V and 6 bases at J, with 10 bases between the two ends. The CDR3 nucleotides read TGTGCCACCAGTGATTTGCCGCAGGGAAATGGCTACACCTTC. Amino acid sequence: CATSDLPQGNGYTF.